This note documents a single TCR beta chain sequence. The antigen this receptor binds is unknown. No base quality information exists; no much larger clone differs at one position. The immunoSEQ hsTCRB v3.0 assay was used at survey level resolution for TRB variable region sequencing. The targeted TRB sequencing depth was about 40,000-50,000 T-cell genomes per sample. Pooled TRB libraries were sequenced on an Illumina MiSeq with a v3 150-cycle kit. As for the original processing: Analysis of repertoires was carried out in R inside a reproducible Nextflow workflow spanning QC, data transformation and analysis. LymphoSeq2, an R package for exploring AIRR-Seq data, was used to implement the custom analyses. After excluding a few samples that yielded fewer than 5000 total TRB sequences, 188 HIV repertoires remained for analysis. Of the roughly 190 retained HIV repertoires, approximately 60 were collected before and around 130 after ART initiation. Repertoires were downsampled to 5000 TRB nucleotide sequences, with summary statistics averaged over 100 downsampling iterations. The analysis kept only TRB sequences whose CDR3 regions were at least seven amino acids long. Two measures captured diversity: a Shannon entropy-derived clonality score and the Gini coefficient. In the repertoire networks, any two of the top 5000 CDR3 amino acid sequences were connected whenever the two sequences differed by an edit distance of one. GLIPH2 predicted antigen specificity groups and MHC restriction for TRB CDR3 amino acid sequences. To flag known associations with CMV, EBV, HIV or tissue antigens, CDR3 amino acid sequences were compared against VDJdb and McPAS-TCR. Pre-ART, post-ART and control groups were compared with Wilcoxon signed-rank tests and Holm-Bonferroni correction. Entries here come from immuneACCESS through TCRdb and include only in-frame sequences with V and J called. Some clones fail to appear in such tables; in the studies checked, an unresolved V gene covers under half of the shortfall, and the cause of the remainder is unknown. V and J calls plus clone size are reproduced from that table; the DNA served to infer D and trimming. Here the sample has just over 35,000 clones; around 80% occur a single time. The top ten constitute about 5.7% of the sample.

This sample is part of a study of long-term antiretroviral therapy in people with HIV (dated by TCRdb to 2021 to 2024). As for the study more broadly: The earliest samples were collected roughly a decade before the 2015 WHO recommendation for immediate ART, at a time when ART was usually postponed until CD4 counts fell. This retrospective serial study examined whether starting ART and sustained HIV suppression were associated with changes in the composition and diversity of the TRB repertoire in peripheral blood. A total of roughly 200 cryopreserved PBMC samples came from 25 to 35 adults with confirmed HIV infection and were collected serially over a mean of roughly 6 years (range 1-12). Among the approximately 32 participants with HIV, ten to eleven were female. No cross-contamination during QIAcube processing was shown when test extractions of a monoclonal T-cell line were performed alongside about 30 polyclonal samples.

Participants were included only if at least one PBMC sample before ART initiation and at least two post-ART samples were available. Treatment was received in the United States of America by all participants with HIV. Before DNA extraction, cryopreserved samples of about 0.95-10 million PBMC were thawed and washed. At the time of the earliest PBMC sample, participants with HIV were aged between roughly 23 and 60 years. PBMC samples were contributed by each participant from 1-4 timepoints before ART initiation and 2-8 timepoints after ART initiation, with a median of 7 samples. For every participant, serial HIV viral load, CD4+ T-cell count, ART history and demographic data were obtained. Using a Qiagen kit on a QIAcube, genomic DNA was extracted from unsorted PBMC, with samples processed in batches of 12. The investigation overall reported the following: The repertoire was dominated across all time points by expanded TRB clones identified before ART initiation, although this dominance was seen to fluctuate and to decrease in many PLHIV after ART. Inferences about post-ART repertoire changes are limited because no data were available on ART adherence, viral resistance or therapy changes. The samples span the years 2004 to 2017, and the ART regimens used at that time may not be as effective as current regimens. ART initiation was associated with a significant increase in TRB diversity, but diversity stayed significantly below transplant donor controls even after long-term ART. Since PBMC availability was limited, sequencing covered only the TCR beta chain, with no alpha chain pairing. HIV repertoires had narrower CDR3 length ranges than controls, and the network structure suggested an antigen-experienced repertoire that shifted only slightly toward naive after ART. Because pre-ART samples had limited cell numbers, profiling was done on unsorted PBMC rather than on sorted CD4+ and CD8+ T cells.

The CDR3 holds 14 amino acids from the cysteine to the phenylalanine. Left in the record is the CDR3 DNA by itself, 42 bases read in frame from the first base. V loses 5 bases at its end and J loses 0 bases; junction bases beyond the gene matches: 1. CDR1 is given as MNHEY and CDR2 as SMNVEV, both from the germline V gene (reference sequence). The receptor's source is a man younger than 35 with HIV. Sample: unsorted PBMCs, taken 0.6 years after starting antiretroviral therapy. This chain joins TRBV27 to TRBJ2-1; 7 bases in the middle match TRBD2. The base sequence is TGTGCCAGCAGTAGGACTAGCTCCTACAATGAGCAGTTCTTC. Translation gives CASSRTSSYNEQFF.